These T cell receptor beta chains were read from a single sample in a study of blood T cell repertoires in COVID-19. Method: immunoSEQ multiplex PCR; TCRdb's copy keeps in-frame clones and lacks some. The sample yields approximately 300,000 clones, more than 90% seen once. Material: PBMCs or T cells enriched from blood (not recorded which). These receptors were taken from a woman aged 25-40 years who had recovered from COVID-19. Both conserved end residues are part of each CDR3. Each record gives: V gene, J gene, clone size, D gene, CDR3 protein, CDR3 DNA. D genes are given only for firm matches. Part of the rows lack a size; the others show once, few, many or a class for expanded clones.

>TRBV6-7|TRBJ1-5|NA|NA
CASSPGTMFQPQHF
TGTGCCAGCAGTCCCGGGACAATGTTTCAGCCCCAGCATTTT
>TRBV29-1|TRBJ2-2|NA|TRBD2
CSVAGLAGGSNTGELFF
TGCAGCGTCGCGGGACTAGCGGGAGGATCGAACACCGGGGAGCTGTTTTTT
>TRBV28|TRBJ2-7|once|NA
CASSPQRARGYEQYF
TGTGCCAGCAGTCCCCAACGGGCGCGGGGATACGAGCAGTACTTC
>TRBV29-1|TRBJ1-2|NA|NA
CSHQLGSAGGYTF
TGCAGCCATCAGTTAGGGAGCGCGGGAGGCTACACCTTC
>TRBV2|TRBJ2-7|NA|NA
CASSEYETGGEYEQYF
TGTGCCAGCAGTGAGTACGAGACGGGGGGCGAGTACGAGCAGTACTTC
>TRBV29-1|TRBJ2-7|NA|TRBD2
CSVEAGGQYEQYF
TGCAGCGTTGAAGCGGGAGGTCAGTACGAGCAGTACTTC
>TRBV21-1|TRBJ1-3|NA|NA
CASDVLRGSSGNTIYF
TGTGCCAGCGACGTCCTGCGGGGGAGCTCTGGAAACACCATATATTTT
>TRBV29-1|TRBJ1-5|NA|TRBD1
CSVGTGNQPQHF
TGCAGCGTAGGGACAGGCAATCAGCCCCAGCATTTT
>TRBV4-1|TRBJ2-1|NA|NA
CASSQGSSDSSYNEQFF
TGCGCCAGCAGCCAAGGATCTAGCGATAGCTCCTACAATGAGCAGTTCTTC
>TRBV4-1|TRBJ2-1|NA|TRBD2
CASSQASGGAVEQFF
TGCGCCAGCAGCCAGGCTAGCGGGGGGGCCGTTGAGCAGTTCTTC
>TRBV11-1|TRBJ2-1|NA|TRBD2
CASRTSGRGNEQFF
TGTGCCAGCAGAACTAGCGGGAGAGGCAATGAGCAGTTCTTC
>TRBV27|TRBJ2-7|NA|TRBD1
CASSLSGYRGVYEQYF
TGTGCCAGCAGTTTATCGGGGTACAGGGGGGTCTACGAGCAGTACTTC
>TRBV4-2|TRBJ2-7|NA|TRBD1
CASSQGQGNSYEQYF
TGTGCCAGCAGCCAGGGACAGGGGAATAGCTACGAGCAGTACTTC
>TRBV28|TRBJ1-2|once|NA
CASSFPHTQNQYGYTF
TGTGCCAGCAGTTTCCCCCATACGCAGAATCAGTATGGCTACACCTTC
>TRBV5-4|TRBJ2-3|few|TRBD2
CASSSLGGGRMDTQYF
TGTGCCAGCAGCTCCCTTGGGGGAGGGCGCATGGATACGCAGTATTTT
>TRBV4-1|TRBJ1-3|NA|NA
CASSQDSGYLLGNTIYF
TGCGCCAGCAGCCAAGATTCGGGGTACCTCCTCGGAAACACCATATATTTT
>TRBV30|TRBJ1-5|NA|NA
CAWSSRNGQPQHF
TGTGCCTGGAGTTCCCGAAACGGTCAGCCCCAGCATTTT
>TRBV27|TRBJ2-2|NA|NA
CASRRWARAVLRTGELFF
TGTGCCAGCAGGAGATGGGCGAGGGCGGTTTTAAGAACCGGGGAGCTGTTTTTT
>TRBV19|TRBJ1-4|NA|NA
CASFQGSNEKLFF
TGTGCCAGTTTCCAGGGATCCAATGAAAAACTGTTTTTT
>TRBV6-5|TRBJ1-2|NA|NA
CASRLSGSQGYTF
TGTGCCAGCAGACTCTCCGGGAGCCAAGGCTACACCTTC
>TRBV25-1|TRBJ1-4|NA|NA
CASSDAQGLFF
TGTGCCAGCAGTGACGCACAGGGACTGTTTTTT
>TRBV9|TRBJ1-1|NA|TRBD1
CASSVEQGVGEAFF
TGTGCCAGCAGCGTAGAACAGGGGGTTGGTGAAGCTTTCTTT
>TRBV2|TRBJ1-2|NA|NA
CASILAEIYGYTF
TGTGCCAGCATATTGGCAGAAATCTATGGCTACACCTTC
>TRBV30|TRBJ2-3|NA|TRBD2
CAWSVNGGADTQYF
TGTGCCTGGAGTGTAAACGGGGGGGCAGATACGCAGTATTTT
>TRBV14|TRBJ2-1|NA|NA
CASSQGEIRGEQFF
TGTGCCAGCAGCCAAGGCGAGATTAGGGGTGAGCAGTTCTTC
>TRBV7-9|TRBJ2-1|few|NA
CASSDTGWDEQFF
TGTGCCAGCAGCGACACAGGGTGGGATGAGCAGTTCTTC
>TRBV2|TRBJ1-2|NA|NA
CASSDFGGQGYGYTF
TGTGCCAGCAGTGATTTCGGGGGGCAGGGCTATGGCTACACCTTC
>TRBV5-1|TRBJ1-1|NA|NA
CASSLYGVGTEAFF
TGCGCCAGCAGCTTGTACGGGGTGGGTACTGAAGCTTTCTTT
>TRBV24-1|TRBJ2-1|NA|TRBD2
CATSDPRAGSNEQFF
TGTGCCACCAGTGATCCCCGAGCGGGGAGCAATGAGCAGTTCTTC
>TRBV3-1/TRBV3-2|TRBJ2-2|NA|NA
CASSPAPSANTGELFF
TGTGCCAGCAGCCCGGCACCTAGTGCGAACACCGGGGAGCTGTTTTTT
>TRBV5-6|TRBJ2-6|NA|NA
CASSFPGAGANVLTF
TGTGCCAGCAGTTTTCCAGGGGCCGGGGCCAACGTCCTGACTTTC
>TRBV28|TRBJ2-6|NA|NA
CASSFSLGANVLTF
TGTGCCAGCAGTTTCAGTCTCGGGGCCAACGTCCTGACTTTC
>TRBV10-3|TRBJ2-1|NA|TRBD2
CAISGPTSVGEQFF
TGTGCCATCAGTGGTCCGACTAGCGTTGGAGAGCAGTTCTTC
>TRBV11-2|TRBJ1-1|NA|NA
CASSLNRMNTEAFF
TGTGCCAGCAGCTTAAACAGGATGAACACTGAAGCTTTCTTT
>TRBV2|TRBJ2-7|NA|TRBD2
CASREAGGASYEQYF
TGTGCCAGCAGAGAGGCGGGAGGAGCATCCTACGAGCAGTACTTC
>TRBV16|TRBJ1-2|NA|TRBD1
CASTNGTGANYGYTF
TGTGCCAGCACCAACGGGACAGGGGCGAACTATGGCTACACCTTC
>TRBV25-1|TRBJ1-1|NA|TRBD1
CASRGQGWDTEAFF
TGTGCCAGCAGAGGACAGGGTTGGGACACTGAAGCTTTCTTT
>TRBV28|TRBJ1-5|once|NA
CASSSDSYQPQHF
TGTGCCAGCAGTTCGGACAGCTATCAGCCCCAGCATTTT
>TRBV21-1|TRBJ1-1|NA|NA
CASSPTGEAFF
TGTGCCAGCAGCCCTACAGGGGAGGCTTTCTTT
>TRBV19|TRBJ1-2|NA|TRBD1
CASSMGQGRYGYTF
TGTGCCAGTAGTATGGGACAGGGAAGATATGGCTACACCTTC